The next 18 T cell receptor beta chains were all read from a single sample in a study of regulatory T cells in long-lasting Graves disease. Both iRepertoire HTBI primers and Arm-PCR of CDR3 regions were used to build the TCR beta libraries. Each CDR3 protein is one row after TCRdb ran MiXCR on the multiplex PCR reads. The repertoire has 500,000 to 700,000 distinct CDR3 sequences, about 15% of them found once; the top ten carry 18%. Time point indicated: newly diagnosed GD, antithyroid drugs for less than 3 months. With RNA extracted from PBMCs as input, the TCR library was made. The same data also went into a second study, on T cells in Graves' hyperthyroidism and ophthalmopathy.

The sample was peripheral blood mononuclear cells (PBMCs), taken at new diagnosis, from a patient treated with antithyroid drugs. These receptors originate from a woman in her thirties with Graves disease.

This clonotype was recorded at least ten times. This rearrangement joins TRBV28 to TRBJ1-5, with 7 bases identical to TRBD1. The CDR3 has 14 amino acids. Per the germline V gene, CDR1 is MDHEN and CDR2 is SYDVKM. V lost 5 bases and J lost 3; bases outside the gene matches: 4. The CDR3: CASSPDRFNQPQHF. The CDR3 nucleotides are TGTGCCAGCAGTCCGGACAGGTTCAATCAGCCCCAGCATTTT.

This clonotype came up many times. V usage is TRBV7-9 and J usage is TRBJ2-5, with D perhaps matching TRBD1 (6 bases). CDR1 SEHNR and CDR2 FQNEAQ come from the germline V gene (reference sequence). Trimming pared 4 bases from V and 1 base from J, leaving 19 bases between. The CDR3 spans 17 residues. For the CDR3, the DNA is TGTGCCAGCAGCTCGTTCACAGGGATTTCAACCCAAGAGACCCAGTACTTC. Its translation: CASSSFTGISTQETQYF.

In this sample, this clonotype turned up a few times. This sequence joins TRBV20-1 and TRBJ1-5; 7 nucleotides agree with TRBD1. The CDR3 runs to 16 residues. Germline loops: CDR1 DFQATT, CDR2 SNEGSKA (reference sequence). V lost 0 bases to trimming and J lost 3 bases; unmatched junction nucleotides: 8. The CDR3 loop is CSAREPVTGDNQPQHF. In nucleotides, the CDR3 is TGCAGTGCTAGAGAGCCCGTTACAGGGGACAATCAGCCCCAGCATTTT.

CDR3 sequence reads: CASSSTGNVGETQYF. CDR3 coding DNA: TGTGCCAGCTCATCGACAGGGAATGTAGGGGAGACCCAGTACTTC. The chain uses TRBV18 and TRBJ2-5; 7 positions match TRBD1. Trimming cost V 5 bases and J 5 bases; bases outside gene matches: 11. This CDR3 spans 15 amino acids. Germline V gene sequence: CDR1 KGHSH, CDR2 LQKENI.

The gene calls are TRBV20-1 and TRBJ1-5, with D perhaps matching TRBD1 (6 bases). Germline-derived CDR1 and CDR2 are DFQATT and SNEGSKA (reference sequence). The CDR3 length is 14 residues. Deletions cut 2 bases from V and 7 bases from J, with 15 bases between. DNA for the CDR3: TGCAGTGCTAGATACAGGGAGGGTGGCCAGCCCCAGCATTTT. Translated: CSARYREGGQPQHF.

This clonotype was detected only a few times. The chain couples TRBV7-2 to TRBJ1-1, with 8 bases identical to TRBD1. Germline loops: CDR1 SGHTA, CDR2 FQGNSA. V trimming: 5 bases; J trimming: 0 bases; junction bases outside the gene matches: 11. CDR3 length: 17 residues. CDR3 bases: TGTGCCAGCAGCCGCGACAGGGGACGAAGCATGAACACTGAAGCTTTCTTT. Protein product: CASSRDRGRSMNTEAFF.

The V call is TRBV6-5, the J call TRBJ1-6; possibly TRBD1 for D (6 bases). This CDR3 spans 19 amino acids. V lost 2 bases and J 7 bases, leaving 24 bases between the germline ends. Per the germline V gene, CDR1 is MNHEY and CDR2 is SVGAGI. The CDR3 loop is CASSYGFPGQNGANSPLHF. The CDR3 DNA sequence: TGTGCCAGCAGTTACGGGTTTCCGGGACAAAACGGGGCGAATTCACCCCTCCACTTT.

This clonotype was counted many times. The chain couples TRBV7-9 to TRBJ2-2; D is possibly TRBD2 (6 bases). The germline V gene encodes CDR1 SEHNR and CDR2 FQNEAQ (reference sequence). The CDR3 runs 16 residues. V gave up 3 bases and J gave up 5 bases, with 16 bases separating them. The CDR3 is CASSFLLAGGTGELFF. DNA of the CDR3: TGTGCCAGCAGCTTCCTACTAGCTGGGGGAACCGGGGAGCTGTTTTTT.

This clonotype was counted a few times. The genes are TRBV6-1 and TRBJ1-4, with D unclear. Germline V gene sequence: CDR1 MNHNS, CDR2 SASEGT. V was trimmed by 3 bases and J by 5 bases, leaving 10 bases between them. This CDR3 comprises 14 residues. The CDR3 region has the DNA TGTGCCAGCAGTGATTTAGAGGAAAATGAAAAACTGTTTTTT. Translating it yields CASSDLEENEKLFF.

The CDR3 protein is CASSLGLAGRGVQQETQYF. CDR3 DNA: TGTGCCAGCAGCCTGGGGCTAGCGGGACGGGGGGTCCAACAAGAGACCCAGTACTTC. The rearrangement uses TRBV11-2 and TRBJ2-5; TRBD2 matches 9 bases. The CDR3 is 19 amino acids. Germline CDR1 and CDR2: SGHAT and FQNNGV. After removal of 5 bases from V and 2 bases from J, the junction contained 18 bases not matched to a gene.

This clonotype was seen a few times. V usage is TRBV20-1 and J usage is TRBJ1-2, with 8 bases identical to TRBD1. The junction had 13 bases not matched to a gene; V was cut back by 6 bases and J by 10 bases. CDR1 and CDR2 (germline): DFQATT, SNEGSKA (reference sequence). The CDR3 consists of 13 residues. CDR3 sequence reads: CSASTGGSLDYTF. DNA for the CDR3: TGCAGTGCCAGCACAGGGGGATCTTTGGACTACACCTTC.

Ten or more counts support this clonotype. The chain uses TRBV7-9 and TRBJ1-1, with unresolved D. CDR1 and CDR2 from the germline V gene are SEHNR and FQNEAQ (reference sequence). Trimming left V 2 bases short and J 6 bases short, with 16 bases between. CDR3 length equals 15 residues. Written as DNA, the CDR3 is TGTGCCAGCAGCTTACGCTCGGAGATTCGGCCTGAAGCTTTCTTT. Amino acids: CASSLRSEIRPEAFF. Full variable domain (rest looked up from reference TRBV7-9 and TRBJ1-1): DTGVSQNPRHKITKRGQNVTFRCDPISEHNRLYWYRQTLGQGPEFLTYFQNEAQLEKSRLLSDRFSAERPKGSFSTLEIQRTEQGDSAMYLCASSLRSEIRPEAFFGQGTRLTVV.

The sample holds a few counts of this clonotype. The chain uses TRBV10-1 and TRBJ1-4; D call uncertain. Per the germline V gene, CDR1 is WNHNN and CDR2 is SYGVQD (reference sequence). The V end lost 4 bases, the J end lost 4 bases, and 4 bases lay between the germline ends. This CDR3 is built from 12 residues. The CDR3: CASSAGNEKLFF. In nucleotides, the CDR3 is TGCGCCAGCAGTGCCGGTAATGAAAAACTGTTTTTT.

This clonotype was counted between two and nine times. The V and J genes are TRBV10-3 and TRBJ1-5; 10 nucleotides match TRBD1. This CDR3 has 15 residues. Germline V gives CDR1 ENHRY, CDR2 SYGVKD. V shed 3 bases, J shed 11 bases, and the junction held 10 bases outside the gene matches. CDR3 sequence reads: CAISDRQGARGAQHF. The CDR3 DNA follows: TGTGCCATCAGTGATAGACAGGGGGCGAGAGGGGCCCAGCATTTT.

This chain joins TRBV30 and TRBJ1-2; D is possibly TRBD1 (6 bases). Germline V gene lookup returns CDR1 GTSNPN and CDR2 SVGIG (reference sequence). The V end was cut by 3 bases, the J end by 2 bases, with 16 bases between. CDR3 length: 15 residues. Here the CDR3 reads CAWRGPGDGNYGYTF. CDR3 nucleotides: TGTGCCTGGAGGGGTCCAGGGGACGGGAACTATGGCTACACCTTC.

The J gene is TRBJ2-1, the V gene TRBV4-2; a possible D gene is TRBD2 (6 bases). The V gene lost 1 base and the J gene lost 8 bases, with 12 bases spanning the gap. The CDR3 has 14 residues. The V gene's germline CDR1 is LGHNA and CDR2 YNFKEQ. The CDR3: CASSQAGEVYEQFF. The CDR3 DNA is TGTGCCAGCAGCCAAGCGGGAGAGGTCTATGAGCAGTTCTTC.

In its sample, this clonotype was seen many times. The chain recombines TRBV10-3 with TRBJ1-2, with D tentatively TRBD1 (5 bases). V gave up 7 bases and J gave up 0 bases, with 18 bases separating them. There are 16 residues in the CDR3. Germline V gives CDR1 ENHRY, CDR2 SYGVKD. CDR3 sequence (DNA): TGTGCCATCACCGACCTAACCGACAGAGCTAACTATGGCTACACCTTC. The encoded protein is CAITDLTDRANYGYTF.

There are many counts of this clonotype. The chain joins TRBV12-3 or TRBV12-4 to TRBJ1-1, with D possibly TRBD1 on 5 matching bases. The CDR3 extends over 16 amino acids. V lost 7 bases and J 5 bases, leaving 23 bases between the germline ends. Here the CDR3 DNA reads TGTGCCAGCAAAGAGTTTGGGACGGGGTTAACAACTGAAGCTTTCTTT. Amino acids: CASKEFGTGLTTEAFF.